This T cell receptor beta chain is from a study of a mutant IDH1 vaccine in newly diagnosed glioma. Time point here: baseline, week 1 (first vaccination visit). The treatment: pre-vaccination baseline after standard-of-care therapy. This table comes from immunoSEQ multiplex PCR, and its TCRdb copy is limited to in-frame clones, with some not included. The sample records 85,000 to 100,000 clones, roughly 85% being singletons. V was trimmed by 5 bases and J by 1 base, leaving 8 bases between them. Germline loops: CDR1 MRHNA, CDR2 SNTAGT. The CDR3 has 13 residues. The chain joins TRBV6-4 to TRBJ1-1; no clear D. The TCR originated in a woman in her forties or fifties with glioma. Sequenced here: PBMCs, sampled from a glioma patient treated with radiotherapy, temozolomide or both. For the CDR3, the DNA is TGTGCCAGCAGTACTACGGCGAACACTGAAGCTTTCTTT. Translating it yields CASSTTANTEAFF.